This T cell receptor beta chain emerged from a study of control samples from healthy donors and cancer patients. V was pared by 1 base and J by 1 base, with 6 bases between. This CDR3 is built from 14 residues. Germline-derived CDR1 and CDR2 are SGDLS and YYNGEE. Produced via immunoSEQ multiplex PCR; TCRdb's table is partial and in-frame only. Of roughly 100,000 clones in the sample, about 89% are singletons; the top ten hold 15% to 20%. The source is a man aged 55 to 70 with lung cancer. The chain is built from TRBV9 and TRBJ1-3; D remains ambiguous. Sequencing input: PBMCs. The CDR3, as DNA: TGTGCCAGCAGCGTATGGAGTTCTGGAAACACCATATATTTT. Protein sequence: CASSVWSSGNTIYF. The whole variable domain, remainder taken from reference TRBV9 and TRBJ1-3, is DSGVTQTPKHLITATGQRVTLRCSPRSGDLSVYWYQQSLDQGLQFLIQYYNGEERAKGNILERFSAQQFPDLHSELNLSSLELGDSALYFCASSVWSSGNTIYFGEGSWLTVV.